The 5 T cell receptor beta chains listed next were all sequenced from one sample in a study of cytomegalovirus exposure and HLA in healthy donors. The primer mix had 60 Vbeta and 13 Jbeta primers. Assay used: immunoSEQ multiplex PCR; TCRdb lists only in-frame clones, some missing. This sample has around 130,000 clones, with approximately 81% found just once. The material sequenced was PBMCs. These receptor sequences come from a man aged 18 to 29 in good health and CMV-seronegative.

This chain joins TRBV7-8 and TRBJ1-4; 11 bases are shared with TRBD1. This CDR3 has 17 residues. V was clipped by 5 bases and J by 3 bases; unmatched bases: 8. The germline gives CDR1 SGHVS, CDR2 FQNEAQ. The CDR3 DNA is TGTGCCAGCAGCCCAGACGGGACAGGGGGTCCTAATGAAAAACTGTTTTTT. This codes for CASSPDGTGGPNEKLFF. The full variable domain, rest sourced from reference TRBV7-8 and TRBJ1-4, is GAGVSQSPRYKVAKRGQDVALRCDPISGHVSLFWYQQALGQGPEFLTYFQNEAQLDKSGLPSDRFFAERPEGSVSTLKIQRTQQEDSAVYLCASSPDGTGGPNEKLFFGSGTQLSVL.

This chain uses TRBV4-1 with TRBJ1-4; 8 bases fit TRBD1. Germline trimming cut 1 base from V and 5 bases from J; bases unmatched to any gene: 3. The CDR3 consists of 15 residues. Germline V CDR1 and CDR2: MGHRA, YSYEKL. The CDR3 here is CASSQAGTGNEKLFF. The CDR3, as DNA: TGCGCCAGCAGCCAAGCCGGGACAGGAAATGAAAAACTGTTTTTT.

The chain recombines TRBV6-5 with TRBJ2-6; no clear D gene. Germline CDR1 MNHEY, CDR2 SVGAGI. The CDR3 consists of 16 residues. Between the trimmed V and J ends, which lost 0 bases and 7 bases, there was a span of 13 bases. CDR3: CASSYSRAVVANVLTF. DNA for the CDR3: TGTGCCAGCAGTTACTCTCGCGCCGTCGTAGCCAACGTCCTGACTTTC.

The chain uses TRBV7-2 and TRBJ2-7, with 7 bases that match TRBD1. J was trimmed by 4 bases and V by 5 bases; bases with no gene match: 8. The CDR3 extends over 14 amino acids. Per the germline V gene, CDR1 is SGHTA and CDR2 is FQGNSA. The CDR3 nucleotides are TGTGCCAGCAGCCGGACGACAGGGTTATACGAGCAGTACTTC. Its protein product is CASSRTTGLYEQYF.

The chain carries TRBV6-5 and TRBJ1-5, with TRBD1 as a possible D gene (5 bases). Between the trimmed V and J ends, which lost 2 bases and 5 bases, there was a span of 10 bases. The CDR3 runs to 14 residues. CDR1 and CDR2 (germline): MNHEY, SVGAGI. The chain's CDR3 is CASSYRTGYQPQHF. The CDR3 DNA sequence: TGTGCCAGCAGTTACCGCACAGGTTATCAGCCCCAGCATTTT.